This TCR beta chain was found in a study of CD8 T cells in Susac syndrome. Sequencing of TCR beta was carried out in blood CD8+ and CD4+ T cells. The trim removed 4 bases at V and 7 bases at J, leaving 11 bases unmatched. This CDR3 has 16 residues. The germline V gene has CDR1 SGHDN and CDR2 FVKESK. Reverse transcription of about 0.45 to 1 ug RNA used random hexamers. TCRdb used MiXCR to reprocess the immunoSEQ multiplex PCR reads, holding one entry per CDR3 protein. The table records fewer than 350,000 distinct CDR3 sequences, around 85% of them present only once. This sequence joins TRBV14 and TRBJ2-1; 9 bases are a match to TRBD2. The sequencing input was CD8+ T cells from PBMCs. The clonotype originates from a human donor with multiple sclerosis. This CDR3 is CASSPDSLAGTNEQFF. CDR3 nucleotide sequence: TGTGCCAGCAGCCCGGATTCGCTAGCGGGGACGAATGAGCAGTTCTTC. Using reference TRBV14 and TRBJ2-1 for the parts outside the CDR3, the full variable domain is EAGVTQFPSHSVIEKGQTVTLRCDPISGHDNLYWYRRVMGKEIKFLLHFVKESKQDESGMPNNRFLAERTGGTYSTLKVQPAELEDSGVYFCASSPDSLAGTNEQFFGPGTRLTVL.